Following are 7 T cell receptor beta chains from one sample sequenced in a study of CD8 T cells in ankylosing spondylitis. Regarding the study as a whole: A TCR beta motif made of eight highly homologous variants seemed typical of ankylosing spondylitis blood.

Antigens of these TCRs are unknown. One entry per CDR3 protein, called by TCRdb with MiXCR from the 5' RACE reads. The sample records about 440,000 distinct CDR3 sequences, about a sixth being singletons. Sequencing was performed on blood, either unsorted or a sorted T cell fraction (not recorded which). Every receptor here comes from a male donor with ankylosing spondylitis.

The chain links TRBV5-1 to TRBJ2-7, with 7 positions matching TRBD2. V gave up 4 bases and J gave up 3 bases; unmatched junction bases: 10. This CDR3 has 15 residues. The germline V gene has CDR1 SGHRS and CDR2 YFSETQ. CDR3 sequence (DNA): TGCGCCAGCAGCCCCTCGGGAGGAGTCGGCTACGAGCAGTACTTC. Translation gives CASSPSGGVGYEQYF.

The V gene is TRBV3-1, the J gene TRBJ2-7; D is unclear. CDR3 length equals 12 residues. With 3 bases removed from V and 1 base from J, the gap between germline ends came to 4 bases. CDR1 is LGHDT and CDR2 is YNNKEL in the germline V gene (reference sequence). As DNA, the CDR3 is TGTGCCAGCAGCCACGTGTCCTACGAGCAGTACTTC. Translation: CASSHVSYEQYF.

This clonotype was seen only a few times. The rearrangement uses TRBV2 and TRBJ2-1, with D maybe TRBD2 (6 bases). V lost 3 bases, J lost 9 bases, and 15 bases lay in between. This CDR3 comprises 14 residues. CDR1 is SNHLY and CDR2 is FYNNEI in the germline V gene. The CDR3 is CASSEHGSKLEQFF. The CDR3 bases are TGTGCCAGCAGTGAGCACGGGAGTAAGCTTGAGCAGTTCTTC.

The genes are TRBV9 and TRBJ1-2; no firm D call. Trimming stripped 0 bases from V and 2 bases from J, with 5 bases between. Looked up from germline, CDR1 is SGDLS and CDR2 is YYNGEE. The CDR3 is made up of 13 amino acids. The CDR3 is CASSVEGNYGYTF. CDR3 nucleotide sequence: TGTGCCAGCAGCGTAGAAGGGAACTATGGCTACACCTTC.

The CDR3 reads CASSVGRGFDQPQHF. The CDR3 DNA reads as TGTGCCAGCAGTGTGGGAAGGGGTTTTGATCAGCCCCAGCATTTT. V and J are TRBV2 and TRBJ1-5; D perhaps matches TRBD1 (5 bases). V gave up 4 bases and J gave up 5 bases, with 15 bases separating them. CDR1 and CDR2 from the germline V gene are SNHLY and FYNNEI. The CDR3 runs to 15 residues.

This sequence joins TRBV7-2 and TRBJ1-6, with D perhaps TRBD1 (5 bases). The CDR3 is 15 amino acids. V dropped 3 bases and J dropped 5 bases, with 11 bases sitting between them. Per germline, CDR1 SGHTA and CDR2 FQGNSA. The CDR3 loop is CASSLLGTNNSPLHF. The DNA of the CDR3 is TGTGCCAGCAGCTTGCTTGGGACCAATAATTCACCCCTCCACTTT.

The chain combines TRBV6-2 or TRBV6-3 with TRBJ2-7, with D possibly TRBD2 on 5 matching bases. Germline lookup yields CDR1 MNHEY and CDR2 SVGEGT. This CDR3 contains 13 residues. The germline V and J ends were trimmed by 7 bases and 9 bases, with 19 bases remaining between them. The CDR3 loop reads CASTQLRIAGQYF. The CDR3 coding sequence is TGTGCCAGCACCCAACTGAGGATCGCGGGGCAGTACTTC.